This TCR beta chain came from a study of Tregs in tolerant kidney transplant recipients. TCRdb keeps only in-frame clones here, not all; method: immunoSEQ multiplex PCR. The repertoire consists of 50,000 to 80,000 clones, with more than 95% occurring once and the leading ten covering around 0.34%. Trimming removed 3 bases from V and 6 bases from J; junction bases left unmatched: 8. This CDR3 is built from 15 residues. Germline lookup yields CDR1 WNHNN and CDR2 SYGVQD (reference sequence). Sequencing was performed on Tregs from blood, taken before the transplant. The J gene is TRBJ1-5, the V gene TRBV10-1, with 7 bases lining up with TRBD1. The TCR was taken from a human donor who received a combined kidney and bone marrow transplant. CDR3 sequence reads: CASSDRGTEGQPQHF. Here the CDR3 DNA reads TGCGCCAGCAGTGATCGCGGGACAGAGGGTCAGCCCCAGCATTTT.